Below are 22 T cell receptor beta chains sequenced from a single sample in a study of T cell responses to AZD1222 COVID-19 vaccine. Sequencing used immunoSEQ multiplex PCR; TCRdb keeps in-frame clones, though not all of them. The data show more than 90,000 clones, more than 75% seen once. The sample was peripheral blood, taken 28 days after the second AZD1222 dose. These TCRs come from an adult who received the AZD1222 COVID-19 vaccine.

CDR3 residues: CASSPPGLAGVRRNTGELFF. CDR3 sequence (DNA): TGTGCCAGCAGTCCACCGGGACTAGCGGGAGTTCGTCGGAACACCGGGGAGCTGTTTTTT. The chain uses TRBV27 and TRBJ2-2, with 14 bases lining up with TRBD2. Trimming removed 5 bases from V and 1 base from J; junction bases left unmatched: 12. The CDR3 consists of 20 residues. CDR1 and CDR2 (germline): MNHEY, SMNVEV (reference sequence).

This chain connects TRBV11-2 to TRBJ2-3, with 7 bases identical to TRBD2. CDR1 is SGHAT and CDR2 is FQNNGV in the germline V gene. V was pared by 7 bases and J by 0 bases, with 13 bases of the junction left unmatched. The CDR3 is 17 residues long. The CDR3 region is CASNPVGFSGSTDTQYF. Here the CDR3 DNA reads TGTGCCAGCAACCCCGTCGGGTTTAGCGGGAGCACAGATACGCAGTATTTT.

This clone has just one count. V and J are TRBV5-5 and TRBJ1-2; a weak D match, TRBD1 (5 bases). V was pared by 4 bases and J by 6 bases, with 16 bases between. The CDR3 has 14 residues. The germline CDR1 and CDR2 sequences are SGHKS and YYEKEE (reference sequence). For the CDR3, the DNA is TGTGCCAGCAGCCGCCTCGGGGGTTGGGATGGCTACACCTTC. This gives the protein CASSRLGGWDGYTF.

This rearrangement joins TRBV25-1 to TRBJ1-2; the match to TRBD1 covers 7 bases. The V gene's germline CDR1 is MGHDK and CDR2 SYGVNS. The CDR3 covers 14 residues. V was pared by 5 bases and J by 4 bases, with 7 bases of the junction left unmatched. The CDR3 sequence is CASSRRQGGYGYTF. The DNA for the CDR3 is TGTGCCAGCAGTCGGAGACAGGGAGGCTATGGCTACACCTTC.

The chain carries TRBV7-8 and TRBJ1-2, with D tentatively TRBD1 (5 bases). CDR3 length equals 15 residues. CDR1 is SGHVS, CDR2 FQNEAQ, per germline. V lost 1 base and J lost 8, with 17 bases in between. In DNA, the CDR3 is TGTGCCAGCAGCTTAGGGTCATCGGGGCATAGAGGCTACACCTTC. As protein: CASSLGSSGHRGYTF.

The CDR3 here is CASSPTSTGRDTGELFF. The CDR3 DNA sequence: TGTGCCAGCTCACCAACCTCGACAGGGCGAGACACCGGGGAGCTGTTTTTT. This chain connects TRBV18 to TRBJ2-2; 7 bases are shared with TRBD1. The CDR3 contains 17 residues. Germline loops: CDR1 KGHSH, CDR2 LQKENI. V shed 2 bases, J shed 3 bases, and the junction held 9 bases outside the gene matches. The variable domain in full, with the rest retrieved from reference TRBV18 and TRBJ2-2, is NAGVMQNPRHLVRRRGQEARLRCSPMKGHSHVYWYRQLPEEGLKFMVYLQKENIIDESGMPKERFSAEFPKEGPSILRIQQVVRGDSAAYFCASSPTSTGRDTGELFFGEGSRLTVL.

The rearrangement links TRBV3-1 (or the pseudogene TRBV3-2) to TRBJ1-6; D ambiguous. V was shortened by 1 base and J by 10 bases, with 17 bases between the two germline ends. In germline, CDR1 is LGHDT, CDR2 YNNKEL (reference sequence). This CDR3 is 16 amino acids long. CDR3: CASSQGGRGNRSPLHF. The CDR3 DNA sequence: TGTGCCAGCAGCCAAGGAGGGAGAGGGAATCGGTCACCCCTCCACTTT.

The chain has TRBV19 and TRBJ1-5, with D perhaps TRBD1 (6 bases). CDR3 size: 15 residues. V lost 6 bases and J 1 base, leaving 13 bases between the germline ends. CDR1 is LNHDA and CDR2 is SQIVND in the germline V gene (reference sequence). CDR3 in amino acids: CASRRGSESNQPQHF. CDR3 in DNA: TGTGCCAGTAGGAGGGGGTCTGAAAGCAATCAGCCCCAGCATTTT.

The chain carries TRBV28 and TRBJ1-1; possible D gene TRBD1, 6 bases. Germline-derived CDR1 and CDR2 are MDHEN and SYDVKM. The CDR3 contains 12 residues. The V and J ends lost 4 bases and 11 bases respectively, with 14 bases between them. This chain's CDR3 is CASSSNRAEAFF. The DNA of the CDR3 is TGTGCCAGCAGTTCAAACAGGGCGGAGGCTTTCTTT. The whole variable domain, filled in from reference TRBV28 and TRBJ1-1, reads DVKVTQSSRYLVKRTGEKVFLECVQDMDHENMFWYRQDPGLGLRLIYFSYDVKMKEKGDIPEGYSVSREKKERFSLILESASTNQTSMYLCASSSNRAEAFFGQGTRLTVV.

This clone was seen only a few times. This chain joins TRBV11-2 and TRBJ2-7, with D possibly TRBD1 on 5 matching bases. Trimming removed 4 bases from V and 6 bases from J, with 16 bases in between. The V gene's germline CDR1 is SGHAT and CDR2 FQNNGV. This CDR3 region has 14 residues. CDR3 coding DNA: TGTGCCAGCAGCTCACTCATGCAGGGTTTCGAGCAGTACTTC. Its protein is CASSSLMQGFEQYF.

The rearrangement links TRBV7-9 to TRBJ2-7, with D perhaps matching TRBD2 (6 bases). The CDR3 runs to 17 residues. V was trimmed by 7 bases and J by 0 bases, leaving 22 bases between them. Germline V gives CDR1 SEHNR, CDR2 FQNEAQ (reference sequence). DNA for the CDR3: TGTGCCAGCACCGGTTCTGGCCCAGCCGGGAGCTCCTACGAGCAGTACTTC. This gives the protein CASTGSGPAGSSYEQYF.

This chain uses TRBV27 with TRBJ1-5, with D perhaps matching TRBD1 (5 bases). The germline gives CDR1 MNHEY, CDR2 SMNVEV (reference sequence). V lost 5 bases to trimming and J lost 7 bases, with 12 bases between them. There are 13 residues in the CDR3. The chain's CDR3 is CASSLSGYQPQHF. CDR3 coding DNA: TGTGCCAGCAGTCTTTCAGGGTACCAGCCCCAGCATTTT.

This chain uses TRBV5-4 with TRBJ1-2; 11 nucleotides agree with TRBD1. The CDR3 loop spans 14 amino acids. Germline trimming cut 7 bases from V and 1 base from J; bases unmatched to any gene: 3. Germline V CDR1 and CDR2: SGHNT, YYREEE (reference sequence). The CDR3 here is CASSGQGVNYGYTF. CDR3 nucleotides: TGTGCCAGCTCGGGACAGGGGGTTAACTATGGCTACACCTTC.

The CDR3 DNA follows: TGTGCCAGCAGCCCGTCAGCCGCAACTAATGAAAAACTGTTTTTT. Its translation is CASSPSAATNEKLFF. This sequence joins TRBV7-2 and TRBJ1-4; D gene ambiguous. Germline CDR1 is SGHTA and CDR2 is FQGNSA. Trimming cost V 5 bases and J 0 bases, with 10 bases left between them. The CDR3 length is 15 residues.

This chain links TRBV5-4 with TRBJ1-1; possible D gene TRBD1, 6 bases. V lost 5 bases to trimming and J lost 1 base, with 12 bases between them. This CDR3 has 14 amino acids. CDR1 and CDR2 from the germline V gene are SGHNT and YYREEE (reference sequence). For the CDR3, the DNA is TGTGCCAGCAGACCGGGACACGAGAACACTGAAGCTTTCTTT. This sequence encodes CASRPGHENTEAFF.

This chain connects TRBV29-1 to TRBJ2-3; no clear D gene. The germline gives CDR1 SQVTM, CDR2 ANQGSEA. The length of the CDR3 is 12 residues. The V gene lost 4 bases and the J gene lost 4 bases, with 9 bases spanning the gap. This CDR3 reads CSVVSAPDTQYF. The CDR3 coding sequence is TGCAGCGTTGTCTCGGCCCCAGATACGCAGTATTTT.

V and J are TRBV5-5 and TRBJ1-6; D is unresolved. This CDR3 contains 15 residues. The V end lost 0 bases, the J end lost 7 bases, and 11 bases lay between the germline ends. Germline V CDR1 and CDR2: SGHKS, YYEKEE (reference sequence). In nucleotides, the CDR3 is TGTGCCAGCAGCTTGGGGCCGAACCTCAATTCACCCCTCCACTTT. Translating gives CASSLGPNLNSPLHF.

CDR3 nucleotides: TGTGCCTGGAGTCCAGACTTGAGGTCGGAGACCCAGTACTTC. As protein: CAWSPDLRSETQYF. The rearrangement joins TRBV30 to TRBJ2-5; D uncertain. Between the trimmed V and J ends, which lost 2 bases and 5 bases, there was a span of 15 bases. This CDR3 region has 14 residues. The germline V gene encodes CDR1 GTSNPN and CDR2 SVGIG (reference sequence).

The chain combines TRBV27 with TRBJ1-2; TRBD1 matches at 8 bases. With V trimmed by 5 bases and J by 3 bases, 8 bases remained unmatched. This CDR3 comprises 15 residues. CDR1 MNHEY and CDR2 SMNVEV come from the germline V gene (reference sequence). In DNA form, the CDR3 reads TGTGCCAGCAGTCCACGGACAGGGCGGGACTATGGCTACACCTTC. The encoded protein is CASSPRTGRDYGYTF.

DNA for the CDR3: TGTGCCAGCAGTTACGGTCCTGAGGCTAGCTACGAGCAGTACTTC. As protein: CASSYGPEASYEQYF. The chain uses TRBV6-2 or TRBV6-3 and TRBJ2-7; D unresolved. The germline gives CDR1 MNHEY, CDR2 SVGEGT. There are 15 residues in the CDR3. Trimming took off 2 bases at V and 3 bases at J, with 14 bases between the two ends.

The chain couples TRBV12-3 or TRBV12-4 to TRBJ2-4; 7 nucleotides line up with TRBD1. The J segment lost 8 bases and the V segment lost 7 bases, leaving 8 bases of the junction unmatched. The CDR3 length is 13 residues. The CDR3 DNA reads TGTGCCAGCACCCCGACAGGGAAGGACATTCAGTACTTC. It specifies CASTPTGKDIQYF.

This sequence joins TRBV5-1 and TRBJ2-5; D may match TRBD1 or TRBD2 (5 bases each). This CDR3 has 14 residues. V lost 6 bases to trimming and J lost 5 bases, with 17 bases between them. CDR1 and CDR2 (germline): SGHRS, YFSETQ. This CDR3 reads CASTDGTYEETQYF. CDR3 sequence (DNA): TGCGCCAGCACCGACGGGACCTACGAGGAGACCCAGTACTTC.